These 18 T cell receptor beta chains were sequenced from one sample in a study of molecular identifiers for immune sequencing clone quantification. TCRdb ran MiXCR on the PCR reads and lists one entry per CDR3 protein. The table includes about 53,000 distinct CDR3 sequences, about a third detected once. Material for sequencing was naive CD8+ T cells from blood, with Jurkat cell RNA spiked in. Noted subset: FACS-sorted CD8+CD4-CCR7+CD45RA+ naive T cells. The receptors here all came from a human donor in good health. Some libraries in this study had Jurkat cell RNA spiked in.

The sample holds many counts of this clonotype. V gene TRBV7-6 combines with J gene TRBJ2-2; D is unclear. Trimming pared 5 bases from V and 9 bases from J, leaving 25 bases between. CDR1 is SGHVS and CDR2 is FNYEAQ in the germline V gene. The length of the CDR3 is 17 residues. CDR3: CASSPTIPSLYNRELFF. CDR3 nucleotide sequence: TGTGCCAGCAGCCCTACTATTCCCAGCTTATACAACCGGGAGCTGTTTTTT.

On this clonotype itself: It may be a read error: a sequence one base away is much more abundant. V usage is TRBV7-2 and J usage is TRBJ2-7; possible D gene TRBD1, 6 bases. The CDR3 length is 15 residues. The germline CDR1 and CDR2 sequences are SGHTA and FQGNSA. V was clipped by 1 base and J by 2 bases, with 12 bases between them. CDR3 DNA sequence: TGTGCCAGCAGCTTAGGAGGGACACGTCCCTACGAGCAGTACTTC. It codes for CASSLGGTRPYEQYF.

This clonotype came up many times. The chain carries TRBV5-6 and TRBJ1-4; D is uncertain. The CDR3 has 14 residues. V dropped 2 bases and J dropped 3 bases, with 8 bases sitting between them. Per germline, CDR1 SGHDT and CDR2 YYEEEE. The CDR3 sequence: CASSFKSSNEKLFF. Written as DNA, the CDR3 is TGTGCCAGCAGCTTCAAGTCCTCTAATGAAAAACTGTTTTTT.

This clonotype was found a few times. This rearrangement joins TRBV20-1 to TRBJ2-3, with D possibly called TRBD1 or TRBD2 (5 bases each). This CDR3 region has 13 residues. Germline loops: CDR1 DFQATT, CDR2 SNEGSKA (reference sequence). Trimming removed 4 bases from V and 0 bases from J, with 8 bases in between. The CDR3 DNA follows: TGCAGTGCTACCCGGGACAGCACAGATACGCAGTATTTT. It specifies CSATRDSTDTQYF.

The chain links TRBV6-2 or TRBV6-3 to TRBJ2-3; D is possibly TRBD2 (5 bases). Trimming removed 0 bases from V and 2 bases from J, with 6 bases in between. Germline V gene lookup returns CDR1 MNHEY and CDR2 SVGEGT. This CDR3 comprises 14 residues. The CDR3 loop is CASSYSRATDTQYF. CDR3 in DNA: TGTGCCAGCAGTTACTCGCGGGCCACAGATACGCAGTATTTT.

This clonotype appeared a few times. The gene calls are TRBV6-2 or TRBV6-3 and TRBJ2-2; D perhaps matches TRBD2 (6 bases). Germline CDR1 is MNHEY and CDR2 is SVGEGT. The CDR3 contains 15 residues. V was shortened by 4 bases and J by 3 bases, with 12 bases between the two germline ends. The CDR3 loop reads CASSWVGGDTGELFF. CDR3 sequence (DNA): TGTGCCAGCAGTTGGGTCGGAGGGGACACCGGGGAGCTGTTTTTT.

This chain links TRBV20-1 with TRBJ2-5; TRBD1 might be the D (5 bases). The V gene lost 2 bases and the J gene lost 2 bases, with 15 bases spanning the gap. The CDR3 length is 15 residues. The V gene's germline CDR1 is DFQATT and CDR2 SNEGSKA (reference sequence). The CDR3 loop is CSARRTITLQETQYF. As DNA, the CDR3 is TGCAGTGCTAGACGGACAATAACCCTACAAGAGACCCAGTACTTC.

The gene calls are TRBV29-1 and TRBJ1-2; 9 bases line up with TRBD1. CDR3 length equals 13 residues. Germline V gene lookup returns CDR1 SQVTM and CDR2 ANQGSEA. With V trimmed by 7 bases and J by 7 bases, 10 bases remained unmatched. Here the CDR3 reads CSGVTGGYSGYTF. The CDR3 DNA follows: TGCAGCGGTGTCACAGGGGGCTATAGTGGCTACACCTTC.

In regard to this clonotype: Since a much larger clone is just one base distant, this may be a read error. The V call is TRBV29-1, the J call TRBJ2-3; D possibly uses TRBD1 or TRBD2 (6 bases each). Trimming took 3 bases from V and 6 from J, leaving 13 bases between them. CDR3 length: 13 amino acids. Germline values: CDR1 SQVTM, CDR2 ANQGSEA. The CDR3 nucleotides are TGCAGCGTTGATCGGAGGGGGAAGGATACGCAGTATTTT. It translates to CSVDRRGKDTQYF.

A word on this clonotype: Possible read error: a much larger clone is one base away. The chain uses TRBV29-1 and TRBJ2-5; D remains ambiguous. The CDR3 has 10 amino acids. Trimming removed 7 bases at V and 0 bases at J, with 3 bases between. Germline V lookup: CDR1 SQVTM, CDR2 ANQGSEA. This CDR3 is CSGDQETQYF. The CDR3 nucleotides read TGCAGCGGCGACCAAGAGACCCAGTACTTC.

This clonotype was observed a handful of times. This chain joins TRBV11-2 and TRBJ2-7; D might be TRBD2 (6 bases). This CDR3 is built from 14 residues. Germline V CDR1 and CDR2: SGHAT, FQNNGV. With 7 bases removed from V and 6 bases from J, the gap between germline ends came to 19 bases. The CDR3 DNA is TGTGCCAGCACCCCCGGTTGGGGGGTTGGCGAGCAGTACTTC. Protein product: CASTPGWGVGEQYF.

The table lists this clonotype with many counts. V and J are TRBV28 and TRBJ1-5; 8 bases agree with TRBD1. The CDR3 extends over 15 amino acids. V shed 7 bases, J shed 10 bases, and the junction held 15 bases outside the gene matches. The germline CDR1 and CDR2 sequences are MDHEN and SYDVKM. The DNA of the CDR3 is TGTGCCAGCAAGGGGTCGGACAGGGATTTTGGACCCCAGCATTTT. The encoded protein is CASKGSDRDFGPQHF. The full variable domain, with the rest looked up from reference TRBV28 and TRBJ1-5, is DVKVTQSSRYLVKRTGEKVFLECVQDMDHENMFWYRQDPGLGLRLIYFSYDVKMKEKGDIPEGYSVSREKKERFSLILESASTNQTSMYLCASKGSDRDFGPQHFGDGTRLSIL.

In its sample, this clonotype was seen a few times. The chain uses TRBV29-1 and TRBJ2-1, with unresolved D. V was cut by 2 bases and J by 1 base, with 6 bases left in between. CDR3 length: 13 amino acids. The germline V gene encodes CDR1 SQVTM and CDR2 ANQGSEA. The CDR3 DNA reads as TGCAGCGTTGAACCTAGGTCCTACAATGAGCAGTTCTTC. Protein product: CSVEPRSYNEQFF.

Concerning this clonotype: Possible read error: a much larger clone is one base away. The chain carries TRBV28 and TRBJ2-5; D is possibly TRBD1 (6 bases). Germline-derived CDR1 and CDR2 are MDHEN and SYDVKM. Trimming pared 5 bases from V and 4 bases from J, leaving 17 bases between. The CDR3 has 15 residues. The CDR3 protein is CASSPPVDRLETQYF. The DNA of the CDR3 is TGTGCCAGCAGTCCGCCCGTCGACAGGTTAGAGACCCAGTACTTC.

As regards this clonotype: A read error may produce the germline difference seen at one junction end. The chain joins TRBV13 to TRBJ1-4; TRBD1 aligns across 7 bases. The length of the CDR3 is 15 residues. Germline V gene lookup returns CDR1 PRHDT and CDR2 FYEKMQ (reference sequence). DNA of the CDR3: TGTGCCAGCAGCTCCCGACAGGGCACTATTGAAAAACTGTTTTTT. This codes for CASSSRQGTIEKLFF.

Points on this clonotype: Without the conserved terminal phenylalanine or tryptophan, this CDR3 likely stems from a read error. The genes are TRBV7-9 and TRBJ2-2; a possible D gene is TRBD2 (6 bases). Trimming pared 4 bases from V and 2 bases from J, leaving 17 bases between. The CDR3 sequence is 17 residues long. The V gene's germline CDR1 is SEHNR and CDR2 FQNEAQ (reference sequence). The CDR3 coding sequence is TGTGCCAGCAGCTCCCCTAGACTGGCGGGAAACACCGGGGAGCTGTTTTCT. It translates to CASSSPRLAGNTGELFS.

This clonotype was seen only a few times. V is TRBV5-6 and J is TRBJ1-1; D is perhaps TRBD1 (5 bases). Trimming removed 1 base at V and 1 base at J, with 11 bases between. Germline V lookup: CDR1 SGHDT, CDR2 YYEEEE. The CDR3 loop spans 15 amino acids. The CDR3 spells CASSLTGAANTEAFF. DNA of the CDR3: TGTGCCAGCAGCTTGACCGGGGCGGCGAACACTGAAGCTTTCTTT.

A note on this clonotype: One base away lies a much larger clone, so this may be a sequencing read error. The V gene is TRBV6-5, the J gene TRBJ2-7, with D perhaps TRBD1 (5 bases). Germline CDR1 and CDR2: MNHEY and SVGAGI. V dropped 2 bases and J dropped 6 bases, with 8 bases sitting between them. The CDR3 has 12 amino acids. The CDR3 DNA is TGTGCCAGCAGTTACGACAGCTGCGAGCAGTACTTC. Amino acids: CASSYDSCEQYF.